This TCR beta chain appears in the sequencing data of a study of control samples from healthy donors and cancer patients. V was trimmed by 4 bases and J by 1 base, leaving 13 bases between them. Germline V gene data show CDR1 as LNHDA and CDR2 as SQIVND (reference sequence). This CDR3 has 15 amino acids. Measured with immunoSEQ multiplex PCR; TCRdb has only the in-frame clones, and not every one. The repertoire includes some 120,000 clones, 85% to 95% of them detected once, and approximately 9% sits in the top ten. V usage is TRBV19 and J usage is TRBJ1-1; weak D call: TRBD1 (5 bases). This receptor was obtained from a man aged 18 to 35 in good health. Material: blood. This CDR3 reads CASSRPGRKNTEAFF. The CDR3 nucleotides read TGTGCCAGTAGTAGACCGGGACGGAAGAACACTGAAGCTTTCTTT.